Below, 30 T cell receptor beta chains from the same sample are listed, as sequenced in a study of human T cells and chemical hapten exposure. Using its own MiXCR run on the RACE reads, TCRdb lists one record per CDR3 protein. Seen here are a few hundred thousand distinct CDR3 sequences, about 6% observed once, and the top ten hold over 5.5%. Time point described: patch test 2, 6 weeks after DPC sensitization. Treatment: therapeutic diphenylcyclopropenone sensitization with weekly scalp DPC. Sequences were derived from whole blood, sampled in connection with sensitization to the hapten diphenylcyclopropenone (DPC). The receptors were sampled from a woman under 30 with alopecia areata. Some clones in this sample may be carry-over from other donors' samples.

This chain links TRBV4-3 with TRBJ2-1, with D unclear. V lost 5 bases and J lost 7, with 15 bases in between. The germline V gene encodes CDR1 LGHNA and CDR2 YSLEER. The CDR3 has 14 amino acids. The CDR3 region has the DNA TGCGCCAGCAGCTTAGGTCTAGAGGAAAATGAGCAGTTCTTC. Translation gives CASSLGLEENEQFF.

V is TRBV6-2 or TRBV6-3 and J is TRBJ1-1, with 7 nucleotides matching TRBD1. CDR3 length: 16 residues. The V gene end was trimmed by 0 bases and the J gene end by 2 bases; junction bases not matched to a gene: 6. Per the germline V gene, CDR1 is MNHEY and CDR2 is SVGEGT. The CDR3 sequence is CASSYSAGTVNTEAFF. The CDR3 region has the DNA TGTGCCAGCAGTTACTCTGCCGGGACAGTAAACACTGAAGCTTTCTTT.

There are a few counts of this clonotype. The chain couples TRBV6-7 to TRBJ1-6, with a possible D match to TRBD1 (6 bases). TRBV6-7 is flagged as an ORF with uncertain function. This CDR3 region has 15 residues. V lost 2 bases, J lost 8 bases, and 13 bases lay in between. CDR3 DNA: TGTGCCAGCAGTTACGCCCCCAACAGGGATTCACCCCTCCACTTT. Translated: CASSYAPNRDSPLHF.

This clonotype was counted at least ten times. The chain uses TRBV10-3 and TRBJ1-1, with D perhaps matching TRBD1 (6 bases). Trimming removed 3 bases at V and 4 bases at J, with 9 bases between. CDR3 length: 13 amino acids. Germline V CDR1 and CDR2: ENHRY, SYGVKD. CDR3 nucleotides: TGTGCCATCAGTGATTTAGGGGGCACTGAAGCTTTCTTT. Translation: CAISDLGGTEAFF.

The rearrangement uses TRBV4-3 and TRBJ1-2; D gene uncertain. V was pared by 1 base and J by 4 bases, with 13 bases between. The V gene's germline CDR1 is LGHNA and CDR2 YSLEER. The CDR3 totals 15 residues. The chain's CDR3 is CASSQALHPSYGYTF. The CDR3 DNA is TGCGCCAGCAGCCAAGCCCTCCATCCTAGCTATGGCTACACCTTC.

The table lists this clonotype with a few counts. DNA of the CDR3: TGTGCCAGCAGCGGAGGGACAGGGGGCATCCCCCTCGAGCAGTACTTC. Translated: CASSGGTGGIPLEQYF. The genes are TRBV13 and TRBJ2-7; TRBD1 matches at 12 bases. The CDR3 runs to 16 residues. Germline assignment: CDR1 PRHDT and CDR2 FYEKMQ (reference sequence). Unmatched junction bases numbered 11, after V lost 5 bases and J lost 6 bases.

This clonotype was picked up many times. The gene calls are TRBV6-5 and TRBJ1-1; no definite D call. Germline values: CDR1 MNHEY, CDR2 SVGAGI. Trimming removed 6 bases from V and 4 bases from J, with 15 bases in between. This CDR3 is 14 amino acids long. As DNA, the CDR3 is TGTGCCAGCAGATCGACAATATCCACCACTGAAGCTTTCTTT. Encoded protein: CASRSTISTTEAFF.

This clonotype was seen many times. The rearrangement links TRBV29-1 to TRBJ2-7; maybe TRBD1 (7 bases). The germline CDR1 and CDR2 sequences are SQVTM and ANQGSEA. The CDR3 is 14 amino acids. Trimming removed 5 bases from V and 3 bases from J, with 17 bases in between. The CDR3 DNA is TGCAGCGTTTCTCCCCGGAGGGACAGCTACGAGCAGTACTTC. Translation gives CSVSPRRDSYEQYF.

The chain carries TRBV20-1 and TRBJ1-4; D unclear. V dropped 0 bases and J dropped 5 bases, with 13 bases sitting between them. CDR1 and CDR2 (germline): DFQATT, SNEGSKA (reference sequence). The length of the CDR3 is 15 residues. CDR3 coding DNA: TGCAGTGCTAGAGATGTTGGGCAGCTAAATGAAAAACTGTTTTTT. Its protein is CSARDVGQLNEKLFF.

This clonotype was recorded a few times. The chain has TRBV4-2 and TRBJ2-4; perhaps D is TRBD1 or TRBD2 (5 bases each). V was pared by 5 bases and J by 1 base, with 9 bases between. Germline V CDR1 and CDR2: LGHNA, YNFKEQ. The CDR3 spans 14 residues. CDR3 residues: CASSEWGAKNIQYF. In DNA, the CDR3 is TGTGCCAGCAGCGAATGGGGGGCCAAAAACATTCAGTACTTC.

The genes are TRBV5-7 and TRBJ2-2; TRBD2 might be the D (7 bases). TRBV5-7 has ORF status, its function being uncertain. The CDR3 has 16 amino acids. V was pared by 4 bases and J by 0 bases, with 13 bases between. CDR3 protein: CASSPEGGPNTGELFF. CDR3 sequence (DNA): TGTGCCAGCAGCCCGGAGGGGGGGCCGAACACCGGGGAGCTGTTTTTT.

Many counts were recorded for this clonotype. The chain joins TRBV28 to TRBJ2-7, with D uncertain. CDR3 length: 12 residues. Trimming stripped 5 bases from V and 2 bases from J, with 7 bases between. Germline-derived CDR1 and CDR2 are MDHEN and SYDVKM. CDR3 residues: CASSLNTYEQYF. DNA of the CDR3: TGTGCCAGCAGTCTGAACACCTACGAGCAGTACTTC.

The chain joins TRBV19 to TRBJ1-2, with D perhaps matching TRBD1 (6 bases). CDR1 is LNHDA and CDR2 is SQIVND in the germline V gene (reference sequence). V lost 5 bases and J 12 bases, leaving 19 bases between the germline ends. The length of the CDR3 is 13 residues. The CDR3 coding sequence is TGTGCCAGTAGTGACCGATACAGGGAACGTCACACCTTC. Residues: CASSDRYRERHTF.

The sample holds a few counts of this clonotype. V gene TRBV4-3 combines with J gene TRBJ2-1, with D tentatively TRBD2 (5 bases). This CDR3 comprises 15 residues. Germline values: CDR1 LGHNA, CDR2 YSLEER. The germline V and J ends were trimmed by 0 bases and 7 bases, with 13 bases remaining between them. Here the CDR3 reads CASSQEEVRGNEQFF. CDR3 nucleotide sequence: TGCGCCAGCAGCCAAGAAGAGGTCCGCGGGAATGAGCAGTTCTTC.

Many counts were recorded for this clonotype. The rearrangement joins TRBV20-1 to TRBJ2-3; D gene ambiguous. Per the germline V gene, CDR1 is DFQATT and CDR2 is SNEGSKA (reference sequence). The CDR3 spans 14 residues. V gave up 5 bases and J gave up 2 bases, with 14 bases separating them. The CDR3 here is CSAWKSSATDTQYF. DNA for the CDR3: TGCAGTGCTTGGAAGAGTTCAGCCACAGATACGCAGTATTTT.

This clonotype appeared many times. This sequence joins TRBV28 and TRBJ1-4; 7 nucleotides line up with TRBD1. From germline, CDR1 is MDHEN and CDR2 SYDVKM. V shed 5 bases, J shed 0 bases, and the junction held 6 bases outside the gene matches. This CDR3 is built from 16 residues. CDR3 in amino acids: CASSPSGGPTNEKLFF. CDR3 DNA sequence: TGTGCCAGCAGTCCTTCAGGGGGACCAACTAATGAAAAACTGTTTTTT.

At least ten counts were recorded for this clonotype. The rearrangement uses TRBV2 and TRBJ1-5; 9 bases are shared with TRBD1. Trimming removed 7 bases from V and 0 bases from J; junction bases left unmatched: 13. CDR1 SNHLY and CDR2 FYNNEI come from the germline V gene. The CDR3 totals 18 residues. The CDR3 DNA reads as TGTGCCAGCACCCTGAACCCGGGACAGGGTCATAGCAATCAGCCCCAGCATTTT. It yields the protein CASTLNPGQGHSNQPQHF.

Regarding this clonotype: It may be a read error: a sequence one base away is much more abundant. This is likely a read error, given that the CDR3 carries no conserved phenylalanine or tryptophan at its end. The chain carries TRBV4-3 and TRBJ1-2, with D uncertain. The CDR3 runs 17 residues. V lost 0 bases, J lost 8 bases, and 22 bases lay in between. Germline V gene lookup returns CDR1 LGHNA and CDR2 YSLEER. The CDR3 sequence is CASSQDSGKISNFGYTL. Here the CDR3 DNA reads TGCGCCAGCAGCCAAGATTCTGGAAAGATCTCGAACTTCGGCTACACCTTA.

The gene calls are TRBV10-3 and TRBJ2-3; 9 bases map to TRBD2. Losses at the gene ends were 6 bases for V and 10 bases for J; bases not matched to a gene: 11. CDR1 is ENHRY, CDR2 SYGVKD, per germline. The CDR3 is 14 residues long. The CDR3 DNA reads as TGTGCCATCAGCCCCGGGACTAGCCAGGTCGCGCAGTATTTT. Its protein product is CAISPGTSQVAQYF.

This clonotype has a count of ten or more. The genes are TRBV7-2 and TRBJ2-6; D is perhaps TRBD1 (6 bases). The CDR3 is 15 amino acids. Looked up from germline, CDR1 is SGHTA and CDR2 is FQGNSA. V was trimmed by 5 bases and J by 4 bases, leaving 12 bases between them. The DNA for the CDR3 is TGTGCCAGCAGCCCCGACAGGTCGGGGGCCAACGTCCTGACTTTC. It encodes CASSPDRSGANVLTF.

In its sample, this clonotype was seen many times. The chain has TRBV13 and TRBJ1-1; D remains ambiguous. In germline, CDR1 is PRHDT, CDR2 FYEKMQ (reference sequence). V was pared by 2 bases and J by 3 bases, with 10 bases between. The CDR3 totals 14 residues. The DNA of the CDR3 is TGTGCCAGCAGCTTAAAGGCAGCCTACACTGAAGCTTTCTTT. Translating it yields CASSLKAAYTEAFF.

This clonotype was observed a few times. The chain carries TRBV2 and TRBJ2-6, with D perhaps matching TRBD1 (6 bases). Looked up from germline, CDR1 is SNHLY and CDR2 is FYNNEI. The V gene lost 5 bases and the J gene lost 0 bases, with 11 bases spanning the gap. The CDR3 totals 16 residues. The CDR3 nucleotides are TGTGCCAGCAGTAAGCAAGGGGGCTCTGGGGCCAACGTCCTGACTTTC. Amino acid sequence: CASSKQGGSGANVLTF. Using reference TRBV2 and TRBJ2-6 for the parts outside the CDR3, the full variable domain is EPEVTQTPSHQVTQMGQEVILRCVPISNHLYFYWYRQILGQKVEFLVSFYNNEISEKSEIFDDQFSVERPDGSNFTLKIRSTKLEDSAMYFCASSKQGGSGANVLTFGAGSRLTVL.

This clonotype was seen repeatedly, ten times or more. This chain joins TRBV7-2 and TRBJ1-3; 7 positions match TRBD1. Unmatched junction bases numbered 7, after V lost 5 bases and J lost 0 bases. This CDR3 region has 16 residues. Germline CDR1 SGHTA, CDR2 FQGNSA. Written as DNA, the CDR3 is TGTGCCAGCAGCGTACGACAGGGCCTCTCTGGAAACACCATATATTTT. Its protein product is CASSVRQGLSGNTIYF.

This clonotype has only a few counts. The chain is built from TRBV5-1 and TRBJ2-5, with TRBD2 matching 10 bases. There are 15 residues in the CDR3. In germline, CDR1 is SGHRS, CDR2 YFSETQ. Germline trimming cut 4 bases from V and 5 bases from J; bases unmatched to any gene: 8. This chain's CDR3 is CASSPSGGAYETQYF. CDR3 in DNA: TGCGCCAGCAGCCCAAGCGGGGGGGCCTATGAGACCCAGTACTTC.

This clonotype has at least ten counts. The J gene is TRBJ1-6, the V gene TRBV7-2; no reliable D call. V was clipped by 5 bases and J by 6 bases, with 17 bases between them. Germline CDR1 is SGHTA and CDR2 is FQGNSA. The CDR3 has 16 amino acids. The CDR3 sequence: CASSAQDVPFNSPLHF. The CDR3 DNA reads as TGTGCCAGCAGCGCCCAAGACGTGCCCTTTAATTCACCCCTCCACTTT.

The CDR3 reads CASRLGQGVASPLHF. In nucleotides, the CDR3 is TGTGCCAGCAGACTGGGACAGGGAGTAGCTTCACCCCTCCACTTT. The rearrangement uses TRBV28 and TRBJ1-6; 9 bases agree with TRBD1. The trim removed 6 bases at V and 9 bases at J, leaving 9 bases unmatched. The CDR3 spans 15 residues. Germline loops: CDR1 MDHEN, CDR2 SYDVKM.

This clonotype was picked up many times. The rearrangement joins TRBV7-2 to TRBJ1-6, with TRBD1 identical over 8 bases. The V gene end was trimmed by 4 bases and the J gene end by 10 bases; junction bases not matched to a gene: 9. CDR1 and CDR2 from the germline V gene are SGHTA and FQGNSA. The CDR3 length is 15 residues. CDR3 sequence (DNA): TGTGCCAGCAGCTCACGATGGACAGGGATGTCACCCCTCCACTTT. It yields the protein CASSSRWTGMSPLHF.

On this clonotype: One end of the junction varies from germline; a read error may be responsible. The V gene is TRBV6-2 or TRBV6-3, the J gene TRBJ2-2, with D perhaps matching TRBD1 (6 bases). CDR1 MNHEY and CDR2 SVGEGT come from the germline V gene. This CDR3 has 16 amino acids. Here the CDR3 reads CANSYARGLNTRELFF. The DNA for the CDR3 is TGTGCCAACAGTTACGCCAGGGGCCTGAACACCAGGGAGCTGTTTTTT.

This clonotype appeared many times. The V and J genes are TRBV6-5 and TRBJ1-2; D is perhaps TRBD1 (6 bases). The CDR3 loop spans 15 amino acids. The V end lost 0 bases, the J end lost 0 bases, and 8 bases lay between the germline ends. Germline V gene data show CDR1 as MNHEY and CDR2 as SVGAGI. In DNA, the CDR3 is TGTGCCAGCAGTTACTCCACAGGGACTAACTATGGCTACACCTTC. Protein sequence: CASSYSTGTNYGYTF.

V and J are TRBV4-1 and TRBJ2-3, with D perhaps given as TRBD1 or TRBD2 (6 bases each). The CDR3 contains 14 residues. The ends were cut back, 2 bases at V and 5 bases at J, with 11 bases in the middle. From germline, CDR1 is MGHRA and CDR2 YSYEKL. CDR3 in DNA: TGCGCCAGCAGCCAACCACGGGGGCGAGATACGCAGTATTTT. This translates into CASSQPRGRDTQYF.